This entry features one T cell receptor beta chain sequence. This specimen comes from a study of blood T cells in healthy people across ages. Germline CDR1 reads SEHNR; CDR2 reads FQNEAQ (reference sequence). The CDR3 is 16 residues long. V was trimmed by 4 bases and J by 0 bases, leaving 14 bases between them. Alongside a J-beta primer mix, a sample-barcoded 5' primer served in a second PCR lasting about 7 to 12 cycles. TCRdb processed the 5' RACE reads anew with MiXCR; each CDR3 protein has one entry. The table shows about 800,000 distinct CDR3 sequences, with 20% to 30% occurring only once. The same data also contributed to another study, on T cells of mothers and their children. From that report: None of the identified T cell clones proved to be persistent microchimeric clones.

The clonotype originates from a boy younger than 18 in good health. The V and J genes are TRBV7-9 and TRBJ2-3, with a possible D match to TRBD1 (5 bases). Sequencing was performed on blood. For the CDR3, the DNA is TGTGCCAGCAGCTGGGGCGTGACAGACAGCACAGATACGCAGTATTTT. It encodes CASSWGVTDSTDTQYF.